Listed here are 6 T cell receptor beta chains from one sample, sequenced in a study of CD8+ T cells in alopecia areata. Documented treatment: oral pan-JAK inhibitor, 5-10 mg twice daily. As the sequencing template, cDNA was produced by extracting RNA and reverse transcribing it. Produced via immunoSEQ multiplex PCR; TCRdb's table is partial and in-frame only. This table has some 170,000 clones, approximately 52% appearing once. This material consisted of CD4+ T cells sorted from blood, taken at approximately week 56, from a patient treated with tofacitinib. Receptors originate from a human donor with alopecia areata.

This chain connects TRBV11-2 to TRBJ2-2; perhaps D is TRBD1 or TRBD2 (5 bases each). The CDR3 consists of 14 residues. Germline CDR1 reads SGHAT; CDR2 reads FQNNGV. V dropped 5 bases and J dropped 6 bases, with 13 bases sitting between them. CDR3 sequence (DNA): TGTGCCAGCAGCCCAGTCGGGGCGGCCGGGGAGCTGTTTTTT. Encoded protein: CASSPVGAAGELFF.

The chain recombines TRBV10-3 with TRBJ1-1; no clear D gene. Germline CDR1 is ENHRY and CDR2 is SYGVKD. V gave up 6 bases and J gave up 1 base, with 9 bases separating them. CDR3 length: 13 amino acids. The CDR3 nucleotides are TGTGCCATCAGCGAAGCAGGGAACACTGAAGCTTTCTTT. Residues: CAISEAGNTEAFF.

The V and J genes are TRBV4-1 and TRBJ2-2, with 7 bases identical to TRBD1. The V and J ends lost 4 bases and 3 bases, in that order; junction bases with no gene match: 2. There are 14 residues in the CDR3. Germline V gene data show CDR1 as MGHRA and CDR2 as YSYEKL. Here the CDR3 reads CASSRQGDTGELFF. The CDR3 coding sequence is TGCGCCAGCAGCCGACAGGGAGACACCGGGGAGCTGTTTTTT.

The chain is built from TRBV6-4 and TRBJ1-5; D ambiguous. CDR3 length: 15 amino acids. The V gene lost 10 bases and the J gene lost 1 base, with 17 bases spanning the gap. Germline V gene lookup returns CDR1 MRHNA and CDR2 SNTAGT. The CDR3 bases are TGTGCCACCAAGGTGGGGATGGGGAGCAATCAGCCCCAGCATTTT. It specifies CATKVGMGSNQPQHF.

The J gene is TRBJ2-1, the V gene TRBV28, with no clear D. The CDR3 loop spans 11 amino acids. The germline V gene has CDR1 MDHEN and CDR2 SYDVKM. V lost 5 bases to trimming and J lost 12 bases, with 11 bases between them. CDR3 protein: CASSLGLGQFF. The DNA for the CDR3 is TGTGCCAGCAGTCTTGGCCTAGGGCAGTTCTTC.

This clone was seen a few times. The genes are TRBV7-8 and TRBJ2-2; the match to TRBD2 covers 13 bases. Trimming cost V 5 bases and J 6 bases; bases outside gene matches: 12. The CDR3 is 18 residues long. Germline V gene lookup returns CDR1 SGHVS and CDR2 FQNEAQ. CDR3 bases: TGTGCCAGCAGCCCACGGACAGCGGGACTAGCGGGGTCCGGGGAGCTGTTTTTT. This codes for CASSPRTAGLAGSGELFF.